The 14 T cell receptor beta chains below were found in one sample sequenced in a study of shared clonotypes between healthy human individuals. TCRdb keeps only in-frame clones here, not all; method: immunoSEQ multiplex PCR. The sample holds fewer than 850,000 clones, approximately 96% seen once. CD45RO-negative, CCR7-positively selected cells formed the naive CD8 fraction, excluding terminally differentiated effector memory CD45RA+ cells. Sequencing used naive CD8+ T cells sorted from blood. These receptors were taken from a man aged 25-40 years in good health.

The rearrangement links TRBV6-5 to TRBJ2-3; no clear D gene. V gave up 0 bases and J gave up 0 bases, with 10 bases separating them. The CDR3 is made up of 16 amino acids. Germline CDR1 and CDR2: MNHEY and SVGAGI. The DNA of the CDR3 is TGTGCCAGCAGTTACTCGGTGGCAGCTAGCACAGATACGCAGTATTTT. It is translated as CASSYSVAASTDTQYF.

The chain has TRBV28 and TRBJ2-3, with no clear D. Germline V lookup: CDR1 MDHEN, CDR2 SYDVKM. The CDR3 extends over 15 amino acids. V shed 6 bases and J shed 1 base, with 14 bases lying between them. The DNA for the CDR3 is TGTGCCAGCAGCCTCGTCCAGGTTGGCACAGATACGCAGTATTTT. This encodes CASSLVQVGTDTQYF.

V is TRBV5-4 and J is TRBJ2-7; possibly TRBD1 or TRBD2 for D (6 bases each). V was cut by 0 bases and J by 3 bases, with 7 bases left in between. The CDR3 has 13 residues. Germline V lookup: CDR1 SGHNT, CDR2 YYREEE (reference sequence). CDR3 loop: CASSLEGGYEQYF. CDR3 DNA: TGTGCCAGCAGCTTGGAGGGGGGCTACGAGCAGTACTTC.

With respect to this clone: In the same sample, other DNA sequences code for this CDR3. The V gene is TRBV27, the J gene TRBJ2-2; D is undetermined. CDR3 length equals 14 residues. Germline V gene data show CDR1 as MNHEY and CDR2 as SMNVEV (reference sequence). V was clipped by 2 bases and J by 3 bases, with 7 bases between them. The CDR3 spells CASSLGVDTGELFF. In DNA, the CDR3 is TGTGCCAGCAGTTTAGGAGTGGACACCGGGGAGCTGTTTTTT.

With respect to this clone: Other nucleotide sequences from this sample produce the same CDR3. The gene calls are TRBV7-9 and TRBJ1-1, with D tentatively TRBD1 (5 bases). V lost 3 bases, J lost 7 bases, and 9 bases lay in between. CDR3 length: 12 amino acids. Germline V gene sequence: CDR1 SEHNR, CDR2 FQNEAQ (reference sequence). CDR3 region: CASSLGPLEAFF. CDR3 nucleotides: TGTGCCAGCAGCTTGGGACCTCTTGAAGCTTTCTTT.

This chain links TRBV6-5 with TRBJ2-2; a possible D gene is TRBD1 (6 bases). Deletions cut 0 bases from V and 7 bases from J, with 12 bases between. The germline V gene has CDR1 MNHEY and CDR2 SVGAGI. The CDR3 loop spans 15 amino acids. In DNA, the CDR3 is TGTGCCAGCAGTTACTCCCCGGGACACTTCGGGGAGCTGTTTTTT. Its protein product is CASSYSPGHFGELFF.

The chain recombines TRBV6-5 with TRBJ1-1; D ambiguous. Trimming left V 3 bases short and J 3 bases short, with 11 bases between. Germline values: CDR1 MNHEY, CDR2 SVGAGI. The CDR3 spans 14 residues. As DNA, the CDR3 is TGTGCCAGCAGTTATCGGACTTGGGACACTGAAGCTTTCTTT. Protein: CASSYRTWDTEAFF.

The chain combines TRBV5-6 with TRBJ2-2; maybe TRBD2 (5 bases). V lost 4 bases to trimming and J lost 2 bases, with 6 bases between them. Germline loops: CDR1 SGHDT, CDR2 YYEEEE. CDR3 size: 13 residues. CDR3 sequence: CASSGGNTGELFF. The CDR3 DNA is TGTGCCAGCAGCGGAGGAAACACCGGGGAGCTGTTTTTT.

The CDR3 nucleotides read TGTGCCAGCAGTTTATCCCTCGGGAGTATAGCCTACAATGAGCAGTTCTTC. Its translation: CASSLSLGSIAYNEQFF. This sequence joins TRBV27 and TRBJ2-1; D is perhaps TRBD2 (6 bases). Germline CDR1 is MNHEY and CDR2 is SMNVEV (reference sequence). There are 17 residues in the CDR3. Trimming took 0 bases from V and 2 from J, leaving 14 bases between them.

The rearrangement joins TRBV6-6 to TRBJ1-2, with D perhaps matching TRBD1 (5 bases). The V gene's germline CDR1 is MNHNY and CDR2 SVGAGI (reference sequence). The CDR3 spans 13 residues. Trimming took 5 bases from V and 3 from J, leaving 10 bases between them. The DNA of the CDR3 is TGTGCCAGCAGTCTAAAGACAGACTATGGCTACACCTTC. Translated, it gives CASSLKTDYGYTF.

This chain links TRBV29-1 with TRBJ2-2; no clear D. Germline CDR1 is SQVTM and CDR2 is ANQGSEA. The CDR3 runs 12 residues. V lost 1 base to trimming and J lost 4 bases, with 4 bases between them. Here the CDR3 DNA reads TGCAGCGTTGAAGCACCCACCGGGGAGCTGTTTTTT. Its protein product is CSVEAPTGELFF.

The CDR3 is CASSESGQGSYGYTF. Written as DNA, the CDR3 is TGTGCCAGCAGTGAATCGGGACAGGGGAGCTATGGCTACACCTTC. The J gene is TRBJ1-2, the V gene TRBV25-1; 10 nucleotides match TRBD1. With V trimmed by 1 base and J by 4 bases, 3 bases remained unmatched. Germline V gives CDR1 MGHDK, CDR2 SYGVNS. The CDR3 extends over 15 amino acids.

This chain joins TRBV5-6 and TRBJ1-1; D perhaps matches TRBD1 (6 bases). The CDR3 is 17 residues long. The V gene's germline CDR1 is SGHDT and CDR2 YYEEEE. V shed 4 bases and J shed 1 base, with 20 bases lying between them. The CDR3 here is CASSPTFSLGGNTEAFF. The DNA of the CDR3 is TGTGCCAGCAGCCCTACATTCAGTCTAGGGGGGAACACTGAAGCTTTCTTT.

This clone showed up just once. The V call is TRBV5-5, the J call TRBJ2-3; D possibly corresponds to TRBD2 (5 bases). Germline CDR1 reads SGHKS; CDR2 reads YYEKEE (reference sequence). The CDR3 sequence is 15 residues long. The germline V and J ends were trimmed by 0 bases and 4 bases, with 12 bases remaining between them. The CDR3 DNA reads as TGTGCCAGCAGCTTGGAGCAGGCGGGTCCAGATACGCAGTATTTT. Protein sequence: CASSLEQAGPDTQYF.